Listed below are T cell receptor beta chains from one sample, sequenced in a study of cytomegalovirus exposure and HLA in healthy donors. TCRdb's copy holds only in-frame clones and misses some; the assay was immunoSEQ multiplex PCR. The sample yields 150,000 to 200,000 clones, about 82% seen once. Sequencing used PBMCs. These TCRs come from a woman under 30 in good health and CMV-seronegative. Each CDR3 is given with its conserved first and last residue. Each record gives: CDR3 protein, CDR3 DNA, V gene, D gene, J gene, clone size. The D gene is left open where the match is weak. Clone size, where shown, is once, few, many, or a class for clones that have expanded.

CDR3 protein: CSVEDRGGYGNTIYF
CDR3 DNA: TGCAGCGTTGAAGATCGGGGGGGGTACGGAAACACCATATATTTT
V gene: TRBV29-1
D gene: .
J gene: TRBJ1-3
clone size: .

CDR3 protein: CASRSGTGVNSPLHF
CDR3 DNA: TGTGCCAGCAGGTCCGGGACAGGGGTCAATTCACCCCTCCACTTT
V gene: TRBV7-6
D gene: TRBD1
J gene: TRBJ1-6
clone size: .

CDR3 protein: CASSYWDRGANEQYF
CDR3 DNA: TGTGCCAGCAGCTATTGGGACAGGGGGGCAAACGAGCAGTACTTC
V gene: TRBV7-2
D gene: TRBD1
J gene: TRBJ2-7
clone size: .

CDR3 protein: CASSLPPTEKLFF
CDR3 DNA: TGTGCCAGCAGTTTACCCCCGACTGAGAAACTGTTTTTT
V gene: TRBV28
D gene: .
J gene: TRBJ1-4
clone size: few

CDR3 protein: CACRTATNEKLFF
CDR3 DNA: TGTGCCTGTCGTACAGCAACTAATGAAAAACTGTTTTTT
V gene: TRBV30
D gene: .
J gene: TRBJ1-4
clone size: .

CDR3 protein: CASGLGHLQNTEAFF
CDR3 DNA: TGTGCTAGTGGTTTGGGACACCTACAGAACACTGAAGCTTTCTTT
V gene: TRBV12-5
D gene: .
J gene: TRBJ1-1
clone size: .

CDR3 protein: CAISGIVGTSVYEQYF
CDR3 DNA: TGTGCCATCAGTGGAATTGTAGGGACTAGCGTCTACGAGCAGTACTTC
V gene: TRBV10-3
D gene: TRBD2
J gene: TRBJ2-7
clone size: .

CDR3 protein: CASSLDRANTEAFF
CDR3 DNA: TGTGCCAGCAGTTTGGACAGGGCGAACACTGAAGCTTTCTTT
V gene: TRBV5-5
D gene: TRBD1
J gene: TRBJ1-1
clone size: .

CDR3 protein: CASRRTGGSQFF
CDR3 DNA: TGTGCCAGCAGGCGTACAGGGGGCTCGCAGTTCTTC
V gene: TRBV2
D gene: TRBD1
J gene: TRBJ2-1
clone size: .

CDR3 protein: CASSFEQGGYTF
CDR3 DNA: TGTGCCAGCAGCTTTGAACAGGGAGGCTACACCTTC
V gene: TRBV7-9
D gene: .
J gene: TRBJ1-2
clone size: .

CDR3 protein: CASSLTDFSYEQYF
CDR3 DNA: TGTGCCAGCAGCCTTACAGATTTCTCCTACGAGCAGTACTTC
V gene: TRBV5-6
D gene: .
J gene: TRBJ2-7
clone size: .

CDR3 protein: CASSLGGDLNQPQHF
CDR3 DNA: TGTGCCAGCAGCTTGGGGGGGGACCTCAATCAGCCCCAGCATTTT
V gene: TRBV5-4
D gene: .
J gene: TRBJ1-5
clone size: .

CDR3 protein: CASSTYLLTGEGGANVLTF
CDR3 DNA: TGTGCCAGCAGTACCTACCTCCTGACAGGGGAAGGCGGGGCCAACGTCCTGACTTTC
V gene: TRBV27
D gene: TRBD1
J gene: TRBJ2-6
clone size: .

CDR3 protein: CASSSAGSNTGELFF
CDR3 DNA: TGTGCCAGCAGCTCTGCGGGGTCAAACACCGGGGAGCTGTTTTTT
V gene: TRBV5-4
D gene: .
J gene: TRBJ2-2
clone size: .

CDR3 protein: CASSSHEEAFF
CDR3 DNA: TGTGCCAGCAGTTCACATGAAGAAGCTTTCTTT
V gene: TRBV27
D gene: .
J gene: TRBJ1-1
clone size: .

CDR3 protein: CASSHGQLNEQFF
CDR3 DNA: TGCGCCAGCAGCCATGGACAGCTCAATGAGCAGTTCTTC
V gene: TRBV5-1
D gene: .
J gene: TRBJ2-1
clone size: .

CDR3 protein: CSVEVSTGGGFHEQYF
CDR3 DNA: TGCAGCGTTGAGGTTTCGACAGGGGGAGGGTTCCACGAGCAGTACTTC
V gene: TRBV29-1
D gene: TRBD1
J gene: TRBJ2-7
clone size: .

CDR3 protein: CASKPPGSYTGELFF
CDR3 DNA: TGTGCCAGCAAGCCCCCCGGGAGTTACACCGGGGAGCTGTTTTTT
V gene: TRBV25-1
D gene: .
J gene: TRBJ2-2
clone size: .

CDR3 protein: CASSLGLGSTYGYTF
CDR3 DNA: TGTGCCAGCAGCTTAGGATTAGGGAGTACCTATGGCTACACCTTC
V gene: TRBV13
D gene: .
J gene: TRBJ1-2
clone size: .

CDR3 protein: CASTGQLNQPQHF
CDR3 DNA: TGTGCCAGCACGGGACAGCTAAATCAGCCCCAGCATTTT
V gene: TRBV25-1
D gene: TRBD1
J gene: TRBJ1-5
clone size: .

CDR3 protein: CASSDSDSPNTGELFF
CDR3 DNA: TGTGCCAGCAGTGACTCTGACAGCCCGAACACCGGGGAGCTGTTTTTT
V gene: TRBV6-4
D gene: .
J gene: TRBJ2-2
clone size: .

CDR3 protein: CSVVSWDRGLVNTEAFF
CDR3 DNA: TGCAGCGTTGTTTCCTGGGACAGGGGGCTGGTAAACACTGAAGCTTTCTTT
V gene: TRBV29-1
D gene: TRBD1
J gene: TRBJ1-1
clone size: .

CDR3 protein: CASSLLGGSSDTQYF
CDR3 DNA: TGTGCCAGCAGTTTATTGGGCGGGAGCTCAGATACGCAGTATTTT
V gene: TRBV27
D gene: TRBD2
J gene: TRBJ2-3
clone size: .

CDR3 protein: CASSRTGNYEQYF
CDR3 DNA: TGTGCCAGCAGCCGGACAGGGAACTACGAGCAGTACTTC
V gene: TRBV6-5
D gene: TRBD1
J gene: TRBJ2-7
clone size: once

CDR3 protein: CASSYEVGGAGQYF
CDR3 DNA: TGTGCCAGCAGTTATGAAGTTGGGGGGGCCGGGCAGTACTTC
V gene: TRBV6-5
D gene: .
J gene: TRBJ2-7
clone size: .

CDR3 protein: CASSLGVAGQITDTQYF
CDR3 DNA: TGTGCCAGCAGCTTGGGGGTAGCGGGACAAATCACAGATACGCAGTATTTT
V gene: TRBV5-6
D gene: TRBD2
J gene: TRBJ2-3
clone size: .

CDR3 protein: CASRSIDEQFF
CDR3 DNA: TGTGCCAGCAGATCCATTGATGAGCAGTTCTTC
V gene: TRBV25-1
D gene: .
J gene: TRBJ2-1
clone size: .

CDR3 protein: CASSQGSPARVISPLHF
CDR3 DNA: TGTGCCAGCAGCCAGGGAAGCCCTGCGCGTGTGATTTCACCCCTCCACTTT
V gene: TRBV9
D gene: .
J gene: TRBJ1-6
clone size: few

CDR3 protein: CASSPHSGTAYGYTF
CDR3 DNA: TGTGCCAGCAGCCCTCACTCAGGGACAGCCTATGGCTACACCTTC
V gene: TRBV7-9
D gene: TRBD1
J gene: TRBJ1-2
clone size: .

CDR3 protein: CASSVSTGMSYEQYF
CDR3 DNA: TGTGCCAGCAGCGTATCGACAGGGATGTCCTACGAGCAGTACTTC
V gene: TRBV13
D gene: TRBD1
J gene: TRBJ2-7
clone size: .

CDR3 protein: CASSPGGYKPQHF
CDR3 DNA: TGTGCCAGCAGCCCCGGGGGGTACAAGCCCCAGCATTTT
V gene: TRBV9
D gene: .
J gene: TRBJ1-5
clone size: .

CDR3 protein: CSVAGTGQGYTF
CDR3 DNA: TGCAGCGTAGCCGGGACAGGGCAGGGCTACACCTTC
V gene: TRBV29-1
D gene: TRBD1
J gene: TRBJ1-2
clone size: .

CDR3 protein: CASSQPGQGAEDTQYF
CDR3 DNA: TGCGCCAGCAGCCAACCAGGACAGGGGGCGGAGGATACGCAGTATTTT
V gene: TRBV4-1
D gene: TRBD1
J gene: TRBJ2-3
clone size: .

CDR3 protein: CASSLGQGLAKNIQYF
CDR3 DNA: TGTGCCAGCAGCTTGGGACAGGGACTAGCCAAAAACATTCAGTACTTC
V gene: TRBV7-9
D gene: TRBD1
J gene: TRBJ2-4
clone size: .

CDR3 protein: CASSLSRGTGPNTEAFF
CDR3 DNA: TGTGCCAGCAGCTTAAGCCGAGGGACAGGCCCGAACACTGAAGCTTTCTTT
V gene: TRBV7-2
D gene: TRBD1
J gene: TRBJ1-1
clone size: .

CDR3 protein: CASSFGQGEAFF
CDR3 DNA: TGTGCCAGCAGTTTCGGACAGGGAGAAGCTTTCTTT
V gene: TRBV27
D gene: TRBD1
J gene: TRBJ1-1
clone size: .

CDR3 protein: CAWGTGGFGYTF
CDR3 DNA: TGTGCCTGGGGGACAGGGGGCTTCGGCTACACCTTC
V gene: TRBV30
D gene: TRBD1
J gene: TRBJ1-2
clone size: .

CDR3 protein: CASTPNGDTQYF
CDR3 DNA: TGTGCCAGTACTCCAAACGGAGATACGCAGTATTTT
V gene: TRBV19
D gene: .
J gene: TRBJ2-3
clone size: few

CDR3 protein: CASSKTSGRATGELFF
CDR3 DNA: TGCGCCAGCAGCAAGACTAGCGGGAGGGCCACCGGGGAGCTGTTTTTT
V gene: TRBV5-1
D gene: TRBD2
J gene: TRBJ2-2
clone size: .

CDR3 protein: CAWSAGDYPDEQFF
CDR3 DNA: TGTGCCTGGAGTGCAGGGGACTACCCGGATGAGCAGTTCTTC
V gene: TRBV30
D gene: .
J gene: TRBJ2-1
clone size: .

CDR3 protein: CASSSGGTQYF
CDR3 DNA: TGTGCCAGCAGCTCGGGGGGGACCCAGTACTTC
V gene: TRBV11-3
D gene: TRBD2
J gene: TRBJ2-5
clone size: .

CDR3 protein: CASSLGQLGFYEQYF
CDR3 DNA: TGTGCCAGCAGTCTGGGACAGCTGGGGTTCTACGAGCAGTACTTC
V gene: TRBV11-2
D gene: TRBD1
J gene: TRBJ2-7
clone size: .

CDR3 protein: CASSLVWENGGFEGSYEQYF
CDR3 DNA: TGCGCCAGCAGCTTGGTTTGGGAGAACGGGGGTTTTGAGGGCTCCTACGAGCAGTACTTC
V gene: TRBV5-1
D gene: .
J gene: TRBJ2-7
clone size: .

CDR3 protein: CASSPPNGNTEAFF
CDR3 DNA: TGTGCCAGCTCCCCACCCAACGGGAACACTGAAGCTTTCTTT
V gene: TRBV18
D gene: .
J gene: TRBJ1-1
clone size: .

CDR3 protein: CASSNRDFANTGELFF
CDR3 DNA: TGCGCCAGCAGCAACCGGGACTTTGCGAACACCGGGGAGCTGTTTTTT
V gene: TRBV4-1
D gene: .
J gene: TRBJ2-2
clone size: .

CDR3 protein: CASSALPGQGYAGELFF
CDR3 DNA: TGTGCCAGCAGCGCCCTCCCAGGACAGGGGTACGCCGGGGAGCTGTTTTTT
V gene: TRBV9
D gene: TRBD1
J gene: TRBJ2-2
clone size: few

CDR3 protein: CASSLVQNYEQYF
CDR3 DNA: TGTGCCAGCAGCTTGGTACAGAACTACGAGCAGTACTTC
V gene: TRBV5-6
D gene: .
J gene: TRBJ2-7
clone size: .

CDR3 protein: CASREGPYNSPLHF
CDR3 DNA: TGTGCCAGCAGGGAAGGGCCCTATAATTCACCCCTCCACTTT
V gene: TRBV6-1
D gene: .
J gene: TRBJ1-6
clone size: .

CDR3 protein: CASRKTGADTEAFF
CDR3 DNA: TGCGCCAGCCGTAAGACAGGGGCCGACACTGAAGCTTTCTTT
V gene: TRBV5-1
D gene: TRBD1
J gene: TRBJ1-1
clone size: .

CDR3 protein: CASSPWDRAGTEAFF
CDR3 DNA: TGTGCCAGTAGTCCGTGGGACAGGGCAGGCACTGAAGCTTTCTTT
V gene: TRBV19
D gene: TRBD1
J gene: TRBJ1-1
clone size: once

CDR3 protein: CASSQERGGPNEKLFF
CDR3 DNA: TGTGCCAGCAGCCAAGAACGAGGGGGCCCTAATGAAAAACTGTTTTTT
V gene: TRBV4-2
D gene: TRBD1
J gene: TRBJ1-4
clone size: few

CDR3 protein: CASSSPTTSGSLYEQYF
CDR3 DNA: TGTGCCAGCAGTTCCCCCACGACTAGCGGGAGTCTTTACGAGCAGTACTTC
V gene: TRBV27
D gene: TRBD2
J gene: TRBJ2-7
clone size: .

CDR3 protein: CASSLGTATNEKLFF
CDR3 DNA: TGTGCCAGCAGCTTAGGGACAGCAACTAATGAAAAACTGTTTTTT
V gene: TRBV11-2
D gene: .
J gene: TRBJ1-4
clone size: few

CDR3 protein: CASSLLDAGNRMNTEAFF
CDR3 DNA: TGTGCCAGCTCCCTACTGGATGCAGGGAATCGGATGAACACTGAAGCTTTCTTT
V gene: TRBV18
D gene: .
J gene: TRBJ1-1
clone size: once

CDR3 protein: CASSQRATNEKLFF
CDR3 DNA: TGCGCCAGCAGCCAAAGAGCAACTAATGAAAAACTGTTTTTT
V gene: TRBV4-1
D gene: .
J gene: TRBJ1-4
clone size: .

CDR3 protein: CAWSSTGGGEQYF
CDR3 DNA: TGTGCCTGGAGTTCAACAGGTGGTGGTGAGCAGTACTTC
V gene: TRBV30
D gene: .
J gene: TRBJ2-7
clone size: .

CDR3 protein: CASSLLGSEKLFF
CDR3 DNA: TGTGCCAGCAGCTTGTTGGGCAGTGAAAAACTGTTTTTT
V gene: TRBV5-6
D gene: .
J gene: TRBJ1-4
clone size: .

CDR3 protein: CASSPGLALTDTQYF
CDR3 DNA: TGTGCCAGCAGCCCCGGGTTAGCCTTGACAGATACGCAGTATTTT
V gene: TRBV7-7
D gene: .
J gene: TRBJ2-3
clone size: .

CDR3 protein: CSVEGGRGGTDTQYF
CDR3 DNA: TGCAGCGTTGAAGGCGGGAGAGGAGGCACAGATACGCAGTATTTT
V gene: TRBV29-1
D gene: TRBD2
J gene: TRBJ2-3
clone size: .

CDR3 protein: CASSAGQVEGTQYF
CDR3 DNA: TGCGCCAGCAGCGCGGGACAGGTAGAGGGGACCCAGTACTTC
V gene: TRBV5-1
D gene: TRBD1
J gene: TRBJ2-5
clone size: .